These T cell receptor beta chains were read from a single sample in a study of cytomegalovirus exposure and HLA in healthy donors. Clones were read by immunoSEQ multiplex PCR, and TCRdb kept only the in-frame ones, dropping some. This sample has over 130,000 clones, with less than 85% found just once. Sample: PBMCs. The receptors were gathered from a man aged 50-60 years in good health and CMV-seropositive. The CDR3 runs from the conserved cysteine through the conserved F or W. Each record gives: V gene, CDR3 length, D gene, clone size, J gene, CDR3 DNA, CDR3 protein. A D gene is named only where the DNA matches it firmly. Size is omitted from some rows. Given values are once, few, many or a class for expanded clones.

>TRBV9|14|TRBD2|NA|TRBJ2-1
TGTGCCAGCAGCCCACGACTAGCCCGCAATGAGCAGTTCTTC
CASSPRLARNEQFF
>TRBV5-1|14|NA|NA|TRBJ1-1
TGCGCCAGCAGCTTGGCGGCGGCGAACACTGAAGCTTTCTTT
CASSLAAANTEAFF
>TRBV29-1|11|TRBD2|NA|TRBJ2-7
TGCAGCGTAACTAGCGACTACGAGCAGTACTTC
CSVTSDYEQYF
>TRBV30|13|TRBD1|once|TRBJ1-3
TGTGCCTGGAGTGGGACAGGGGTTTACACCATATATTTT
CAWSGTGVYTIYF
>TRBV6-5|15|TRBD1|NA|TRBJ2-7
TGTGCCAGCACCACGGACAGGGGCAGAGTCTACGAGCAGTACTTC
CASTTDRGRVYEQYF
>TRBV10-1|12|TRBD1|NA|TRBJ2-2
TGCGCCAGCAGACAGGGGACCGGGGAGCTGTTTTTT
CASRQGTGELFF
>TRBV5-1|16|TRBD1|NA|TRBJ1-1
TGCGCCAGCAGCTCCGGGACAGGGGGCTTGGACACTGAAGCTTTCTTT
CASSSGTGGLDTEAFF
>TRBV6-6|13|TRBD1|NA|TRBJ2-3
TGTGCCAGCAGTTATTCTTGGACAGGGGGCGAATATTTT
CASSYSWTGGEYF
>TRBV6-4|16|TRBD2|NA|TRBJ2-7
TGTGCCAGCAGTGACTCGAGATCCCTAGCGGCCTACGAGCAGTACTTC
CASSDSRSLAAYEQYF
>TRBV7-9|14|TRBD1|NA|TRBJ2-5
TGTGCCAGCAGCTTGGGACAGGGTGAAGAGACCCAGTACTTC
CASSLGQGEETQYF
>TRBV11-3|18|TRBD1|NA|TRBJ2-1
TGTGCCAGCAGCTTTACGGACAGGGGCCGCTCGGAGGACAATGAGCAGTTCTTC
CASSFTDRGRSEDNEQFF
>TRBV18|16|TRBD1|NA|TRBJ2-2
TGTGCCAGCTCACCACCTGGGACAGCGTTCACCGGGGAGCTGTTTTTT
CASSPPGTAFTGELFF
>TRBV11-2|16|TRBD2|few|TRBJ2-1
TGTGCCAGCAGCACAAGCCTAGCGGGAGGGGTAAATGAGCAGTTCTTC
CASSTSLAGGVNEQFF
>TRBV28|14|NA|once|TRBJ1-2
TGTGCCAGCAGCCAGGGGCCCATGGGCTATGGCTACACCTTC
CASSQGPMGYGYTF
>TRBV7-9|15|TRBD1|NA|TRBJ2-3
TGTGCCAGCAGCTTAGGACAGGGGGCCACAGATACGCAGTATTTT
CASSLGQGATDTQYF
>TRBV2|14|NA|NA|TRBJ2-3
TGTGCCAGCATTAATCGTGTAAGCACAGATACGCAGTATTTT
CASINRVSTDTQYF
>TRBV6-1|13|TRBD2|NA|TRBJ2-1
TGTGCCAGCAGTGTAACTAGCGGAGCAAATAGGTTCTTC
CASSVTSGANRFF
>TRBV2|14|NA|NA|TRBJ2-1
TGTGCCAGCGACTTACCCCCGGGTACCGATGAGCAGTTCTTC
CASDLPPGTDEQFF
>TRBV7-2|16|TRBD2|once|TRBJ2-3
TGTGCCAGCAGCTTAGGCTTAGCGGGAGGAGCAGATACGCAGTATTTT
CASSLGLAGGADTQYF
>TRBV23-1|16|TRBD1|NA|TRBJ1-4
TGCGCCAGCAGTCACAGGGACAGGGGGATTTGTGAAAAACTGTTTTTT
CASSHRDRGICEKLFF
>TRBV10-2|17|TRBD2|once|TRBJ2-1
TGCGCCAGCAGGACGACACTAGCGGGGGGTTCCTACAATGAGCAGTTCTTC
CASRTTLAGGSYNEQFF
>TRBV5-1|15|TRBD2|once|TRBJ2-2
TGCGCCAGCAGCTTTGGGCGGGAGGACACCGGGGAGCTGTTTTTT
CASSFGREDTGELFF
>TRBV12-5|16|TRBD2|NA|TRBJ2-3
TGTGCTAGTGGTTCGGGACTAGCGGGAGTGGTAGATACGCAGTATTTT
CASGSGLAGVVDTQYF
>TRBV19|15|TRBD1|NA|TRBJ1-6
TGTGCCAGTAACAGGGGCTGGGATTATAATTCACCCCTCCACTTT
CASNRGWDYNSPLHF
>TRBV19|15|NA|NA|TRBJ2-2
TGTGCCAGTAGGCAGAGCGAGACTAACACCGGGGAGCTGTTTTTT
CASRQSETNTGELFF
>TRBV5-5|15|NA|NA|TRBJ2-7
TGTGCCAGCAGCTTGGTAGCGGTGAGCTCCTACGAGCAGTACTTC
CASSLVAVSSYEQYF
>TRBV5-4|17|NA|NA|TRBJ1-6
TGTGCCAGCAGCCCGGGAGGGGGGGGGAAGTATAATTCACCCCTCCACTTT
CASSPGGGGKYNSPLHF
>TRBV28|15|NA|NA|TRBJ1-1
TGTGCCAGCAGACGCAAAAGCCAGGAGAACACTGAAGCTTTCTTT
CASRRKSQENTEAFF
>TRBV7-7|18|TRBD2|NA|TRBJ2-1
TGTGCTAGCAGCCGGGGACTAGCGGGAGCCTTCTCCTACAATGAGCAGTTCTTC
CASSRGLAGAFSYNEQFF
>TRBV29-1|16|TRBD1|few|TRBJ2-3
TGCAGCGTTGAAGATTCGGGACAGGGTGGAGCAGATACGCAGTATTTT
CSVEDSGQGGADTQYF
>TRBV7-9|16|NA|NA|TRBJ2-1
TGTGCCAGCAGCTTAACAGGGACTACGGGGAACAATGAGCAGTTCTTC
CASSLTGTTGNNEQFF
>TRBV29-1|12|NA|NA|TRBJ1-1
TGCAGCGTTGGGCGGCGGGACACTGAAGCTTTCTTT
CSVGRRDTEAFF
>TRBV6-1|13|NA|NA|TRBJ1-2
TGTGCCAGCAGAGGGGTGGGCCTCTATGGCTACACCTTC
CASRGVGLYGYTF
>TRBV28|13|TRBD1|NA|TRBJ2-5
TGTGCCAGCAGACCGGGACAGGGAGAGACCCAGTACTTC
CASRPGQGETQYF
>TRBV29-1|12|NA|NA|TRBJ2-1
TGCAGCGGTGCCAACCCCTCGGTTGGGCAGTTCTTC
CSGANPSVGQFF
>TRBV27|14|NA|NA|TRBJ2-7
TGTGCCAGCAGTTTAGTTGGACGGGGCTACGAGCAGTACTTC
CASSLVGRGYEQYF
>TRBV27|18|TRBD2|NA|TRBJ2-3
TGTGCCAGCAGTTTAGGGACTAGCGGGTATTCCCGCACAGATACGCAGTATTTT
CASSLGTSGYSRTDTQYF
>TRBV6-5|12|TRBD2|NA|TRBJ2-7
TGTGCCACCGGGAGGAGCTCCTACGAGCAGTACTTC
CATGRSSYEQYF
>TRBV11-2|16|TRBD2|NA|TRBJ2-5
TGTGCCAGCAGCTGGGGACTAGCGGGAGTATTAGAGACCCAGTACTTC
CASSWGLAGVLETQYF
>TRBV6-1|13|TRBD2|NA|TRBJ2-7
TGTGCCAGCAGCCTAGCGGGAGGGCGAGAGCAGTACTTC
CASSLAGGREQYF
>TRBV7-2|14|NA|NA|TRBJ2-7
TGTGCCAGCAGCGGTTCCGGGAATATCGGGGAGCAGTACTTC
CASSGSGNIGEQYF
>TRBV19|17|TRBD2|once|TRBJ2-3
TGTGCCAGTAGTACGGGCGGGACTATACCTAGCACAGATACGCAGTATTTT
CASSTGGTIPSTDTQYF
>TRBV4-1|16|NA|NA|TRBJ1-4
TGCGCCAGCAGCCAAGAGGCGGGCGCAACTAATGAAAAACTGTTTTTT
CASSQEAGATNEKLFF
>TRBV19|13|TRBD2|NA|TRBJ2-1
TGTGCCAGTAGTATTAGCGGGGAATTAGAGCAGTTCTTC
CASSISGELEQFF
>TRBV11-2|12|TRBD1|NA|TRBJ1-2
TGTGCCACCCGGACAGGGGAGGATGGCTACACCTTC
CATRTGEDGYTF
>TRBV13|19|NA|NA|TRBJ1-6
TGTGCCAGCAGCTTAGAGGGTGTTGGGGCGGAAAACCATAATTCACCCCTCCACTTT
CASSLEGVGAENHNSPLHF
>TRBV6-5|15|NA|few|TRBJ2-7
TGTTCCAGCAGTTACGGTGACACTTCAATCTACGAGCAGTACTTC
CSSSYGDTSIYEQYF
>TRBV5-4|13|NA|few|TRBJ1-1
TGTGCCAGCAGCTTGCCTGGGGCCACTGAAGCTTTCTTT
CASSLPGATEAFF
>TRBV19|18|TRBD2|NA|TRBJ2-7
TGTGCCAGTAGTCCGTATGGGAACCAAGCGGGAGGGGCCTACGAGCAGTACTTC
CASSPYGNQAGGAYEQYF
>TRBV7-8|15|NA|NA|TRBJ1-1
TGTGCCAGCAGCCAGGGACACCGGTTGGGCACTGAAGCTTTCTTT
CASSQGHRLGTEAFF
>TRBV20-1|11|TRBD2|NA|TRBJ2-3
TGCAGTGCTAGAGTGGGGGGGTTAGGGTATTTT
CSARVGGLGYF
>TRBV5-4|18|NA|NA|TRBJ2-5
TGTGCCAGCAGTTTTGGCCGGGACTCGGAACCGTACCAAGAGACCCAGTACTTC
CASSFGRDSEPYQETQYF
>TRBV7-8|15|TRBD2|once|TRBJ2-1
TGTGCCAGCCGGACCGGGACTAGCGGTAACAATGAGCAGTTCTTC
CASRTGTSGNNEQFF
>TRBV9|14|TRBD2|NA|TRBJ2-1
TGTGCCAGCAGTTTAGCGGGATCCTACAATGAGCAGTTCTTC
CASSLAGSYNEQFF
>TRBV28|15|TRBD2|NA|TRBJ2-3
TGTGCCAGCAGCTCTACTAGCGGGAGCACAGATACGCAGTATTTT
CASSSTSGSTDTQYF
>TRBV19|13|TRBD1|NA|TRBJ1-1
TGTGCCAGTAAGAGACAGGGGGACACTGAAGCTTTCTTT
CASKRQGDTEAFF
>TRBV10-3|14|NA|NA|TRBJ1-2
TGTGCCATCAGTGAGGGAGGGGCCTCATATGGCTACACCTTC
CAISEGGASYGYTF
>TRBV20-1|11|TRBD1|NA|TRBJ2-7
TGCAGTGCCGACAGGGACCACGAGCAGTACTTC
CSADRDHEQYF
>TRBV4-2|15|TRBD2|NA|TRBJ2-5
TGTGCCGGCAGCCGGGGACTAGCAGCCCAAGAGACCCAGTACTTC
CAGSRGLAAQETQYF